The present entry profiles one T cell receptor (beta chain) with its context. Its antigen is unknown. The method was immunoSEQ multiplex PCR; TCRdb's version includes in-frame clones alone and lacks a portion of them. The profile shows 120,000 to 150,000 clones, more than 85% of them singletons. This sample is drawn from a study of T cell responses to AZD1222 COVID-19 vaccine. Study-level results: The peak T cell response came first, and repertoires were sampled only after it. Baseline seropositivity characterized only six AZD1222 recipients. The donor group comprised mostly white British people and more females; the analysis possibly underestimated clonal diversity.

This CDR3 is 16 amino acids long. From germline, CDR1 is KGHSH and CDR2 LQKENI. Deletions cut 9 bases from V and 0 bases from J, with 17 bases between. Source: peripheral blood, taken on day 0 of AZD1222 vaccination. The chain uses TRBV18 and TRBJ2-2; possible D gene TRBD1, 6 bases. This clonotype was obtained from an adult in good health. The CDR3 DNA reads TGTGCCAGACCAACTGGACAGAGAACGAACACCGGGGAGCTGTTTTTT. Its translation is CARPTGQRTNTGELFF.